The 23 T cell receptor beta chains reported below all come from one sample, sequenced in a study of relationships among human T cell subsets. From mRNA, alpha and beta CDR3 regions were amplified using semiquantitative ARM-PCR. Tagged nested gene-specific primers were used first, then communal superprimers amplified exponentially. TCRdb reprocessed the multiplex PCR reads via MiXCR and lists one record per CDR3 protein. The sample lists roughly 5,400 distinct CDR3 sequences; approximately 70% were seen once. The CD8+ T cells came from negative anti-CD4 multisort bead selection followed by positive anti-CD8 selection. Sequenced material: CD8+ T cells sorted from blood. Receptors originate from a man in his forties in good health.

The chain links TRBV28 to TRBJ2-1; D assignment may be TRBD1 or TRBD2 (5 bases each). Germline loops: CDR1 MDHEN, CDR2 SYDVKM. The CDR3 has 16 amino acids. V lost 6 bases and J lost 4, with 19 bases in between. Written as DNA, the CDR3 is TGTGCCAGCAGAGAGGGGCGCGCCCTACCTTACAATGAGCAGTTCTTC. Translation gives CASREGRALPYNEQFF. The full variable domain, completed using reference TRBV28 and TRBJ2-1, is DVKVTQSSRYLVKRTGEKVFLECVQDMDHENMFWYRQDPGLGLRLIYFSYDVKMKEKGDIPEGYSVSREKKERFSLILESASTNQTSMYLCASREGRALPYNEQFFGPGTRLTVL.

The chain carries TRBV6-4 and TRBJ2-3, with a possible D match to TRBD2 (6 bases). In germline, CDR1 is MRHNA, CDR2 SNTAGT. The CDR3 extends over 14 amino acids. V was trimmed by 2 bases and J by 0 bases, leaving 6 bases between them. CDR3 nucleotides: TGTGCCAGCAGTGACCGGGGGAGCACAGATACGCAGTATTTT. Translation: CASSDRGSTDTQYF.

This clonotype appeared once. The chain joins TRBV27 to TRBJ1-1; no definite D call. Looked up from germline, CDR1 is MNHEY and CDR2 is SMNVEV (reference sequence). Trimming removed 4 bases from V and 1 base from J, with 10 bases in between. The CDR3 covers 14 residues. CDR3 nucleotides: TGTGCCAGCAGTTCAATGGACGAGAACACTGAAGCTTTCTTT. This gives the protein CASSSMDENTEAFF.

This chain links TRBV14 with TRBJ1-5; the D is unclear. CDR3 length: 12 residues. Germline CDR1 reads SGHDN; CDR2 reads FVKESK. Trimming left V 3 bases short and J 2 bases short, with 2 bases between. The CDR3 nucleotides read TGTGCCAGCAGCCAGGGCAATCAGCCCCAGCATTTT. Its protein is CASSQGNQPQHF.

This clonotype was detected a few times. The chain uses TRBV28 and TRBJ2-3, with TRBD1 matching over 8 bases. CDR1 is MDHEN and CDR2 is SYDVKM in the germline V gene. The CDR3 totals 18 residues. V lost 6 bases, J lost 3 bases, and 17 bases stayed unmatched. Written as DNA, the CDR3 is TGTGCCAGCAGCCCGGACAGGGTTGTGCTCAGTCCGACAGATACGCAGTATTTT. This gives the protein CASSPDRVVLSPTDTQYF.

The V gene is TRBV12-3 or TRBV12-4, the J gene TRBJ1-1; no definite D call. V lost 8 bases, J lost 12 bases, and 22 bases lay in between. The CDR3 loop spans 13 amino acids. CDR3 coding DNA: TGTGCCAGCGCCCAGAGGGTCGGGTATCATACTTTCTTT. Translated, it gives CASAQRVGYHTFF.

The chain is built from TRBV29-1 and TRBJ2-7, with TRBD1 identical over 9 bases. The CDR3 runs 14 residues. Trimming cost V 6 bases and J 3 bases; bases outside gene matches: 9. Germline V lookup: CDR1 SQVTM, CDR2 ANQGSEA. This CDR3 is CSVGTGSPRYEQYF. The DNA of the CDR3 is TGCAGCGTGGGGACAGGGAGCCCCCGCTACGAGCAGTACTTC.

This clonotype was counted a single time. The chain is built from TRBV30 and TRBJ1-2; the D is unclear. CDR3 length: 12 amino acids. Trimming shortened V by 2 bases and J by 6 bases, and 10 bases separated the two germline ends. CDR1 is GTSNPN, CDR2 SVGIG, per germline (reference sequence). The CDR3 here is CAWSTSTHGYTF. In DNA form, the CDR3 reads TGTGCCTGGAGTACGAGCACCCATGGCTACACCTTC.

The chain combines TRBV11-2 with TRBJ2-2; unclear D gene. Germline CDR1 SGHAT, CDR2 FQNNGV. The CDR3 totals 15 residues. The V and J ends lost 5 bases and 1 base respectively, with 11 bases between them. The CDR3 reads CASSTVGRNTGELFF. The CDR3 nucleotides read TGTGCCAGCAGCACCGTAGGACGGAACACCGGGGAGCTGTTTTTT.

The genes are TRBV27 and TRBJ2-7; D may correspond to TRBD1 or TRBD2 (5 bases each). CDR3 length: 15 amino acids. V was trimmed by 0 bases and J by 1 base, leaving 10 bases between them. From germline, CDR1 is MNHEY and CDR2 SMNVEV (reference sequence). CDR3 in DNA: TGTGCCAGCAGTTTATCCGGGACGGCTTCCTACGAGCAGTACTTC. Its protein is CASSLSGTASYEQYF.

The chain couples TRBV12-3 or TRBV12-4 to TRBJ2-3; 7 bases map to TRBD2. The length of the CDR3 is 16 residues. With V trimmed by 6 bases and J by 0 bases, 9 bases remained unmatched. The CDR3 reads CASSPSSGLSTDTQYF. The CDR3 DNA reads TGTGCCAGCAGCCCCTCTAGCGGACTTAGCACAGATACGCAGTATTTT.

The chain joins TRBV5-6 to TRBJ1-1; 7 bases are shared with TRBD1. The CDR3 spans 15 residues. Germline trimming cut 0 bases from V and 3 bases from J; bases unmatched to any gene: 5. Germline V gene sequence: CDR1 SGHDT, CDR2 YYEEEE. CDR3 bases: TGTGCCAGCAGCTTGGTAAGAGACAGGGACACTGAAGCTTTCTTT. This sequence encodes CASSLVRDRDTEAFF.

The rearrangement uses TRBV7-9 and TRBJ2-1, with D hard to call. This CDR3 has 14 residues. Germline CDR1 reads SEHNR; CDR2 reads FQNEAQ (reference sequence). V lost 7 bases to trimming and J lost 4 bases, with 14 bases between them. The CDR3 DNA is TGTGCCAGCACCTCCGCGACGCCTTACAATGAGCAGTTCTTC. Translated: CASTSATPYNEQFF. Full variable domain (rest looked up from reference TRBV7-9 and TRBJ2-1): DTGVSQNPRHKITKRGQNVTFRCDPISEHNRLYWYRQTLGQGPEFLTYFQNEAQLEKSRLLSDRFSAERPKGSFSTLEIQRTEQGDSAMYLCASTSATPYNEQFFGPGTRLTVL.

This clonotype rates as medium-sized (0.01 to 0.1%). The V and J genes are TRBV14 and TRBJ2-2, with 7 bases matching TRBD1. V lost 4 bases to trimming and J lost 0 bases; unmatched junction nucleotides: 11. This CDR3 is built from 18 residues. Looked up from germline, CDR1 is SGHDN and CDR2 is FVKESK. The CDR3 here is CASSRLFPGQTNTGELFF. CDR3 DNA sequence: TGTGCCAGCAGCCGCCTGTTTCCGGGACAGACGAACACCGGGGAGCTGTTTTTT.

The CDR3 DNA follows: TGCGCCAGCGGACAGTTGAACACTGAAGCTTTCTTT. Translating gives CASGQLNTEAFF. The chain joins TRBV4-1 to TRBJ1-1; a possible D gene is TRBD1 (6 bases). CDR3 length equals 12 residues. Germline V gene sequence: CDR1 MGHRA, CDR2 YSYEKL. V was trimmed by 8 bases and J by 0 bases, leaving 7 bases between them.

The chain recombines TRBV6-4 with TRBJ2-1; D possibly corresponds to TRBD1 (5 bases). V lost 0 bases, J lost 5 bases, and 5 bases lay in between. This CDR3 is 13 amino acids long. Germline values: CDR1 MRHNA, CDR2 SNTAGT. As DNA, the CDR3 is TGTGCCAGCAGTGACTCGGGGCACAATGAGCAGTTCTTC. Translation: CASSDSGHNEQFF.

The chain combines TRBV9 with TRBJ2-2; a weak D match, TRBD1 (5 bases). The CDR3 contains 16 residues. Trimming took 0 bases from V and 4 from J, leaving 13 bases between them. Germline V CDR1 and CDR2: SGDLS, YYNGEE. CDR3 DNA sequence: TGTGCCAGCAGCGTAGTAGGGGATCGAGGCACCGGGGAGCTGTTTTTT. Residues: CASSVVGDRGTGELFF.

J is TRBJ2-1 and V is TRBV28; tentative D call: TRBD2 (6 bases). Germline V gene data show CDR1 as MDHEN and CDR2 as SYDVKM. V was pared by 6 bases and J by 4 bases, with 10 bases between. This CDR3 has 13 amino acids. CDR3 in amino acids: CASSPGLYNEQFF. The CDR3 DNA reads as TGTGCCAGCAGCCCGGGACTTTACAATGAGCAGTTCTTC.

The rearrangement uses TRBV5-1 and TRBJ2-3, with 9 bases that match TRBD1. The trim removed 0 bases at V and 4 bases at J, leaving 6 bases unmatched. CDR1 and CDR2 (germline): SGHRS, YFSETQ. There are 16 residues in the CDR3. The CDR3 sequence: CASSLEQGARADTQYF. DNA of the CDR3: TGCGCCAGCAGCTTGGAACAGGGGGCTCGGGCAGATACGCAGTATTTT. The variable domain in full, with the rest retrieved from reference TRBV5-1 and TRBJ2-3, is KAGVTQTPRYLIKTRGQQVTLSCSPISGHRSVSWYQQTPGQGLQFLFEYFSETQRNKGNFPGRFSGRQFSNSRSEMNVSTLELGDSALYLCASSLEQGARADTQYFGPGTRLTVL.

The rearrangement joins TRBV7-9 to TRBJ2-4; tentative D call: TRBD1 (5 bases). The CDR3 consists of 14 residues. With 5 bases removed from V and 6 bases from J, the gap between germline ends came to 14 bases. Germline loops: CDR1 SEHNR, CDR2 FQNEAQ (reference sequence). The CDR3 sequence: CASSPRDSLNIQYF. DNA of the CDR3: TGTGCCAGCAGCCCCCGCGACAGTTTAAACATTCAGTACTTC.

The chain recombines TRBV28 with TRBJ1-1; maybe TRBD1 (6 bases). The CDR3 has 12 residues. From germline, CDR1 is MDHEN and CDR2 SYDVKM. With 6 bases removed from V and 8 bases from J, the gap between germline ends came to 13 bases. The CDR3 nucleotides are TGTGCCAGCAGGACGGGACAATTGGAAGCTTTCTTT. It translates to CASRTGQLEAFF.

This chain uses TRBV28 with TRBJ2-1; D is perhaps TRBD1 or TRBD2 (5 bases each). CDR3 size: 14 residues. Germline V gene data show CDR1 as MDHEN and CDR2 as SYDVKM. The ends were cut back, 4 bases at V and 4 bases at J, with 11 bases in the middle. CDR3 DNA: TGTGCCAGCAGTTATGGGACCGAGTACAATGAGCAGTTCTTC. It specifies CASSYGTEYNEQFF. Complete variable domain (other parts from reference TRBV28 and TRBJ2-1): DVKVTQSSRYLVKRTGEKVFLECVQDMDHENMFWYRQDPGLGLRLIYFSYDVKMKEKGDIPEGYSVSREKKERFSLILESASTNQTSMYLCASSYGTEYNEQFFGPGTRLTVL.

This clonotype has just a few counts. V gene TRBV11-2 combines with J gene TRBJ1-5; 7 positions agree with TRBD1. After removal of 5 bases from V and 2 bases from J, the junction contained 12 bases not matched to a gene. Germline CDR1 is SGHAT and CDR2 is FQNNGV. The length of the CDR3 is 17 residues. The CDR3 nucleotides read TGTGCCAGCAGCCCCACGACAGGGATCGGCGGCAATCAGCCCCAGCATTTT. Translated: CASSPTTGIGGNQPQHF.